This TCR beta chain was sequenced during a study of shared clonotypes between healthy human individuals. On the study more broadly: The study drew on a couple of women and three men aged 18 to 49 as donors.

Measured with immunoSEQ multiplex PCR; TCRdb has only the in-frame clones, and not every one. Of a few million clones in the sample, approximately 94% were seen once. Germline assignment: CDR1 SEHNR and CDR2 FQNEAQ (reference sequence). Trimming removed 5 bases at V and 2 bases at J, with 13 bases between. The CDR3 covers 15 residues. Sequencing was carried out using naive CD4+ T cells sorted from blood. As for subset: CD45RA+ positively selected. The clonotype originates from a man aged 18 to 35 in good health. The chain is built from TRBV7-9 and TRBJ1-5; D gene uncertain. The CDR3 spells CASSAGATGNQPQHF. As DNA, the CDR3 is TGTGCCAGCAGCGCCGGTGCGACGGGCAATCAGCCCCAGCATTTT. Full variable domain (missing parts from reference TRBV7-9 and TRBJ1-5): DTGVSQNPRHKITKRGQNVTFRCDPISEHNRLYWYRQTLGQGPEFLTYFQNEAQLEKSRLLSDRFSAERPKGSFSTLEIQRTEQGDSAMYLCASSAGATGNQPQHFGDGTRLSIL.